This T cell receptor beta chain was observed in a study of shared clonotypes between healthy human individuals. Trimming removed 1 base from V and 1 base from J, with 9 bases in between. Looked up from germline, CDR1 is LNHDA and CDR2 is SQIVND (reference sequence). The length of the CDR3 is 15 residues. As regards this clone: Its antigen is as yet unknown.

Study-wide results and caveats: Relative to memory subsets, naive subsets generally showed larger estimated richness.

Here immunoSEQ multiplex PCR was the method, and the copy in TCRdb shows in-frame clones only, minus some. This table holds about 710,000 clones, 55% to 75% found once. Sequencing used memory CD4+ T cells sorted from blood. Subset meaning: CD45RA-negative fraction. The V and J genes are TRBV19 and TRBJ2-3; D might be TRBD1 (6 bases). The receptor was derived from a woman aged 25 to 39 in good health. CDR3: CASSIAGVGTDTQYF. CDR3 DNA sequence: TGTGCCAGTAGTATAGCAGGGGTGGGCACAGATACGCAGTATTTT.